The following is a T cell receptor beta chain sequence with its context. The target of this receptor is not known. Base qualities are not at hand, and no much larger clone is one base apart. Per the germline V gene, LGHNA is the CDR1 and YNFKEQ is the CDR2. The CDR3 covers 15 residues, taking in both the cysteine and the phenylalanine. The CDR3 DNA has 45 bases and is translated from base 1. Trimming removed 4 bases from V and 4 bases from J, leaving 14 bases between the germline ends. Read against the paper, the sample's time point label means: 20 to 30 weeks on oral tofacitinib. This sample's treatment or condition label indicates: oral pan-JAK inhibitor, 5-10 mg twice daily. From alopecia areata patients, peripheral blood was collected along with lesional scalp punch biopsies. PBMCs were isolated by density centrifugation and stained for CD3, CD4 and CD8, after which CD4+ and CD8+ T cells were sorted on a FACSAria.

This entry is derived from a study of CD8+ T cells in alopecia areata (dated by TCRdb to between 2018 and 2020). In terms of the full investigation: The treated patients took part in an open-label pilot trial in which moderate-to-severe alopecia areata was treated with oral tofacitinib at 5 to 10 mg twice daily. Tofacitinib was given for 6 to 18 months, followed by 6 months of follow-up off drug to assess delayed response and recurrence. For the treated patients, the SALT score, which quantifies what percentage of scalp surface area is affected, served as the measure of disease severity. In both human patients and the C3H/HeJ mouse model, the study applied high-throughput TCRbeta sequencing to look at T cell clonal expansion in alopecia areata. In humans, TCRbeta sequencing was performed on scalp tissue and on sorted CD4+ and CD8+ peripheral blood T cells from healthy controls and from patients with patchy or totalis/universalis alopecia areata. Biopsies were taken from tofacitinib-treated patients at baseline and again at 4 and 24 weeks into treatment, and several of those patients also had a later scalp biopsy. Scalp clonality was compared across normal scalp (n=4), patchy alopecia areata scalp (n=8), and alopecia totalis/universalis scalp (n=8). RNA was obtained with the PAXgene miRNA kit for fixed scalp, the miRNeasy kit for PBMCs, and the RNeasy kit for mouse skin. immunoSEQ multiplex PCR using 35 Vbeta forward primers and 13 Jbeta reverse primers was used to amplify TCRbeta CDR3 regions. Broader findings and caveats from the paper: With tofacitinib, both scalp clonality and the number of expanded CD8+ clones among the top 100 scalp clones went down significantly. Shared TCR sequences between patients were less evident than in mice, which may be partly attributable to HLA diversity in the patient population. The treated cohort was small, with a single nonresponder, so links between baseline CD8+ expansion and response need larger studies. Scalp TCR repertoire analysis is complicated because resident alphabeta T cells in normal human skin are also sequenced, whereas mouse skin is dominated by gammadelta T cells. During tofacitinib treatment, many expanded lesional clones stuck around in both scalp and blood, and this persistence may partly explain why relapse happens after treatment is stopped. Lesional scalp, especially in alopecia totalis/universalis, showed higher clonality and more expanded CD8+ clones than normal scalp, suggesting antigenic drive.

Receptors were amplified or captured by the immunoSEQ multiplex PCR assay. RNA was extracted from all samples and reverse transcribed into cDNA as template for TCR sequencing. SuperScript III was used to make first-strand cDNA, primed with a 2:1 mix of oligo-dT and random hexamers. A synthetic immune receptor repertoire was used to gauge amplification bias, and whatever bias remained was removed computationally. Per the authors' processing: Raw reads were preprocessed to remove errors, and CDR3 was defined according to IMGT conventions as the region from the conserved cysteine to phenylalanine. Clonality was calculated as 1 minus Shannon entropy normalized by log2 of the number of productive unique TCRs. Whether scalp clones were CD4 or CD8 was inferred by matching scalp TCRbeta sequences against CD4 and CD8 repertoires sorted from blood. In its TCRdb copy, this immuneACCESS table keeps in-frame sequences only and misses some clones. Where compared with another copy, unresolved V genes explain less than half of these, and the others have no known cause. That table furnishes V, J and clone size, whereas the DNA furnished D and trimming. The sample table holds 270,000 or so clones, of which roughly 50% were seen once. Roughly 1.8% of the sample is held by the ten biggest clonotypes.

Source: CD4+ T cells sorted from blood, taken at week 24, from a patient treated with tofacitinib. This clonotype was obtained from a human donor with alopecia areata. This sequence uses TRBV4-2 and TRBJ1-3; a confident D gene designation cannot be given. The DNA sequence is TGTGCCAGCAGCCCCCGGCCGTCTTCGGGAAACACCATATATTTT. This codes for CASSPRPSSGNTIYF.